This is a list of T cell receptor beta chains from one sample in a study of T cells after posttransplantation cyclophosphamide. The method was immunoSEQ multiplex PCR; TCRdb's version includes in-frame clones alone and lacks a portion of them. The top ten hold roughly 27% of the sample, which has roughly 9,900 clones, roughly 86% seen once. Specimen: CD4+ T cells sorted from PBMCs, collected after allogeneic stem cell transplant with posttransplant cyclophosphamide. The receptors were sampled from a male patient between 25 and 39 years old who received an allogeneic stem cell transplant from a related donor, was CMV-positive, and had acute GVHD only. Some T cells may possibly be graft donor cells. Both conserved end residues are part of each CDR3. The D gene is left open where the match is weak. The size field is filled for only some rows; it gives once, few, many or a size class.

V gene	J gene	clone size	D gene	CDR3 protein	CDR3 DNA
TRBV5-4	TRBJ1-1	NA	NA	CASSRGQNTEAFF	TGTGCCAGCAGCCGAGGACAGAACACTGAAGCTTTCTTT
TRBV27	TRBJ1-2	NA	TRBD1	CASSIDRDRGSYGYTF	TGTGCCAGCAGTATCGACCGGGACAGGGGGAGCTATGGCTACACCTTC
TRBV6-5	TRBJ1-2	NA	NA	CASQGIANYGYTF	TGTGCCAGCCAGGGAATAGCTAACTATGGCTACACCTTC
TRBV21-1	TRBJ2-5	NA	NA	CASSSNFEGGETQYF	TGTGCCAGCAGCTCAAACTTCGAAGGGGGCGAGACCCAGTACTTC
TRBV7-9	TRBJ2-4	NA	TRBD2	CASSQGPGGVNIQYF	TGTGCCAGCAGCCAAGGCCCGGGAGGGGTAAACATTCAGTACTTC
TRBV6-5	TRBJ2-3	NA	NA	CASRGLSPDTQYF	TGTGCCAGCAGAGGACTATCCCCGGATACGCAGTATTTT
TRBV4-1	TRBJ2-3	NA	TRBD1	CASSQVGAYRGDTQYF	TGCGCCAGCAGCCAAGTAGGAGCATACAGGGGAGATACGCAGTATTTT
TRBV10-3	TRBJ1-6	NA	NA	CAISDGRGSSPLHF	TGTGCCATCAGTGATGGCAGGGGAAGTTCACCCCTCCACTTT
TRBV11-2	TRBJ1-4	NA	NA	CASSLGEGTNEKLFF	TGTGCCAGCAGCCTGGGGGAGGGAACTAATGAAAAACTGTTTTTT
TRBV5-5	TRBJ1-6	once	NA	CASSLGQGNNSPLHF	TGTGCCAGCAGCTTGGGGCAGGGGAATAATTCACCCCTCCACTTT
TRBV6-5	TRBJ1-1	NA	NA	CASSYSQGTAEAFF	TGTGCCAGCAGTTACTCACAGGGTACCGCTGAAGCTTTCTTT
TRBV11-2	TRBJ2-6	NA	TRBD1	CASSKGQGYSGANVLTF	TGTGCCAGCAGCAAGGGACAGGGTTACTCTGGGGCCAACGTCCTGACTTTC
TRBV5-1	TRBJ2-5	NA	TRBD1	CASSPAGTGEETQYF	TGCGCCAGCAGCCCGGCCGGGACAGGGGAAGAGACCCAGTACTTC
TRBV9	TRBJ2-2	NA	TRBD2	CASSVLSGGGELFF	TGTGCCAGCAGTGTACTAAGCGGGGGCGGGGAGCTGTTTTTT
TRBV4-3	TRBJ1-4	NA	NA	CASSQDIGGGNEKLFF	TGCGCCAGCAGCCAAGACATCGGGGGTGGCAATGAAAAACTGTTTTTT
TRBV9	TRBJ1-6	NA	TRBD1	CASSARDRGNSPLHF	TGTGCCAGCAGCGCGCGGGACAGGGGCAATTCACCCCTCCACTTT
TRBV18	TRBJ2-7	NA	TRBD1	CASSGDRYEQYF	TGTGCCAGCTCGGGGGACAGGTACGAGCAGTACTTC
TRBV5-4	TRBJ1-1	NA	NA	CASSWDRRTEAFF	TGTGCCAGCAGCTGGGATCGGAGGACTGAAGCTTTCTTT
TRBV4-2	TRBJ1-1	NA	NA	CASSSGSTNTEAFF	TGTGCCAGCAGCTCTGGGAGCACGAACACTGAAGCTTTCTTT
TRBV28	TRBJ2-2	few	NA	CASSFITRDTGELFF	TGTGCCAGCAGTTTTATAACCAGGGACACCGGGGAGCTGTTTTTT
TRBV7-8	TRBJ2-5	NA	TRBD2	CASSLVLAGPRTQYF	TGTGCCAGCAGCTTAGTACTAGCGGGCCCGCGGACCCAGTACTTC
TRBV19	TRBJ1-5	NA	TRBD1	CASRRTGDNQPQHF	TGTGCCAGTAGGCGGACAGGGGACAATCAGCCCCAGCATTTT
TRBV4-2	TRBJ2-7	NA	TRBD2	CASSQDLQRGSFSYEQYF	TGTGCCAGCAGCCAAGATCTCCAGCGGGGGTCCTTCTCCTACGAGCAGTACTTC
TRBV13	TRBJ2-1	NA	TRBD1	CASSLGGTDSNEQFF	TGTGCCAGCAGCTTAGGCGGGACAGATTCCAATGAGCAGTTCTTC